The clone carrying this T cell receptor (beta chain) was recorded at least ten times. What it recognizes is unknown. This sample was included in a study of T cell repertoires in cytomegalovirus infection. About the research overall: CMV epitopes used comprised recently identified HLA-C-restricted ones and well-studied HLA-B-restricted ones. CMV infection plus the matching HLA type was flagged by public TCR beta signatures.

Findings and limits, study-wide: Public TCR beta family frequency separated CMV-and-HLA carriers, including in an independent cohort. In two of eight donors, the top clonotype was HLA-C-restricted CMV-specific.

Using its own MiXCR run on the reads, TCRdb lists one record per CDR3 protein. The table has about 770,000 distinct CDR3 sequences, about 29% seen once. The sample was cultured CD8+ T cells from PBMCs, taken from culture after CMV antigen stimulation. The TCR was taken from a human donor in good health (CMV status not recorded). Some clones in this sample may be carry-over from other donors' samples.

The CDR3, as DNA: TGTGCCAGCAGCTACAGGGGAGCAACTAATGAAAAACTGTTTTTT. It specifies CASSYRGATNEKLFF. The chain combines TRBV7-6 with TRBJ1-4; 7 bases are shared with TRBD1. Germline trimming cut 4 bases from V and 0 bases from J; bases unmatched to any gene: 2. Germline lookup yields CDR1 SGHVS and CDR2 FNYEAQ. This CDR3 is built from 15 residues.